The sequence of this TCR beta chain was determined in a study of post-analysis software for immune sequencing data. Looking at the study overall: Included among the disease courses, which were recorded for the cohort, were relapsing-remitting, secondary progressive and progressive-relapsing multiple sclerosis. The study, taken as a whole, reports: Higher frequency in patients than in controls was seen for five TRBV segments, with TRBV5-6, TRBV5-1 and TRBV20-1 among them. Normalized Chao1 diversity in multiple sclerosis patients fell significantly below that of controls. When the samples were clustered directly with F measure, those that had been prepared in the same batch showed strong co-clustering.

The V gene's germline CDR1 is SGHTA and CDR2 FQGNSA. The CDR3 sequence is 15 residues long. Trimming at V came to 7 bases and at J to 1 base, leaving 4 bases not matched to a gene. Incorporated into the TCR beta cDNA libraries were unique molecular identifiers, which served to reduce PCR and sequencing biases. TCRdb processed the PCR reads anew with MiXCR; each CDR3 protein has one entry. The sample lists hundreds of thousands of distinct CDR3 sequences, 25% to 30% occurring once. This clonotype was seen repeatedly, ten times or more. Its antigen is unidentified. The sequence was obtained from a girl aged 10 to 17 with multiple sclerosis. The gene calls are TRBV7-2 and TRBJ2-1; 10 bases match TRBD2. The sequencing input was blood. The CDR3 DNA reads TGTGCCAGCACCCCGACTAGCGGGTCCTACAATGAGCAGTTCTTC. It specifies CASTPTSGSYNEQFF.